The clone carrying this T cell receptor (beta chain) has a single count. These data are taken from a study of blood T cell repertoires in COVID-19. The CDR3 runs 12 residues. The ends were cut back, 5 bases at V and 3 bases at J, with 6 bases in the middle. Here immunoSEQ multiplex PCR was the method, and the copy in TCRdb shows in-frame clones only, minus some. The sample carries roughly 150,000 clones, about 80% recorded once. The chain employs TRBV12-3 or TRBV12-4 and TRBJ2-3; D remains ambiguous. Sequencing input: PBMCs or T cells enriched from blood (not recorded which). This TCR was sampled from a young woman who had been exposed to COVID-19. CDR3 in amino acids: CASSPQTDTQYF. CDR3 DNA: TGTGCCAGCAGTCCACAGACAGATACGCAGTATTTT.